These 6 T cell receptor beta chains were sequenced from one sample in a study of prognosis after radiotherapy for stage I lung cancer (dated by TCRdb to the early 2020s). Sequenced on an Illumina HiSeq 3000. Two rounds of multiplex PCR on genomic DNA were used to amplify the TCR beta CDR3 region. The first PCR round used primers specific to each TRBV and TRBJ gene, with sequences filed in Chinese patent CN105087789A. The public reads were quality trimmed at Q25 with fastp and then assembled into clones with MiXCR by TCRdb, keeping productive beta chains. For every CDR3 protein sequence, its rows merge into one entry that carries the most common genes and DNA. The sample table contains about 16,000 distinct CDR3 sequences; only one count was recorded for 35% to 45% of them. About 43% of the sample is held by the ten biggest clonotypes. Material: PBMCs, obtained before or after stereotactic body radiation therapy (not recorded which). The receptor source for this set is a donor older than 45 with non-small cell lung cancer.

This clonotype has a count of ten or more. The V gene is TRBV6-1, the J gene TRBJ1-4; 7 bases are a match to TRBD1. Germline V CDR1 and CDR2: MNHNS, SASEGT. Trimming cost V 3 bases and J 0 bases; bases outside gene matches: 4. This CDR3 comprises 16 residues. Here the CDR3 DNA reads TGTGCCAGCAGTGATCCCCAGGGGGCAACTAATGAAAAACTGTTTTTT. Residues: CASSDPQGATNEKLFF.

In the case of this clonotype: Being one base from a much bigger clone, this may be a read error. The rearrangement joins TRBV20-1 to TRBJ1-1; D not resolved. The V end was cut by 0 bases, the J end by 5 bases, with 22 bases between. Germline lookup yields CDR1 DFQATT and CDR2 SNEGSKA (reference sequence). This CDR3 is 17 amino acids long. CDR3 protein: CSARERARCLGVTEAFF. DNA for the CDR3: TGCAGTGCTAGAGAGCGGGCGAGGTGCCTCGGTGTAACTGAAGCTTTCTTT.

Judged by abundance, this clonotype is medium-sized. Germline and junction disagree at one end, which may indicate a read error. The chain links TRBV6-1 to TRBJ2-1; TRBD2 aligns across 8 bases. Germline V gene lookup returns CDR1 MNHNS and CDR2 SASEGT. There are 13 residues in the CDR3. The CDR3 is CASSFNRGLGKIF. CDR3 DNA sequence: TGTGCCAGCAGCTTTAATAGGGGACTAGGTAAGATCTTC.

The V call is TRBV19, the J call TRBJ2-7, with 8 bases that match TRBD1. The V segment lost 5 bases and the J segment 7 bases; nucleotides outside the gene matches: 10. Germline V lookup: CDR1 LNHDA, CDR2 SQIVND (reference sequence). The CDR3 totals 14 residues. The CDR3 spells CASSSHQGAREQYF. The CDR3 bases are TGTGCCAGTAGTTCCCATCAGGGGGCGAGGGAGCAGTACTTC. The full variable domain, rest sourced from reference TRBV19 and TRBJ2-7, is DGGITQSPKYLFRKEGQNVTLSCEQNLNHDAMYWYRQDPGQGLRLIYYSQIVNDFQKGDIAEGYSVSREKKESFPLTVTSAQKNPTAFYLCASSSHQGAREQYFGPGTRLTVT.

This clonotype was seen at least ten times. CDR3 DNA sequence: TGTGCCAGCAGCCCCCAGAAGGGCTACAATGAGCAGTTCTTC. This sequence encodes CASSPQKGYNEQFF. V usage is TRBV5-4 and J usage is TRBJ2-1, with D unclear. The CDR3 is made up of 14 amino acids. Between the trimmed V and J ends, which lost 4 bases and 3 bases, there was a span of 11 bases. The germline gives CDR1 SGHNT, CDR2 YYREEE (reference sequence).

This clonotype was seen ten or more times. This sequence joins TRBV20-1 and TRBJ2-7, with 8 nucleotides matching TRBD2. The CDR3 covers 17 residues. Germline CDR1 and CDR2: DFQATT and SNEGSKA (reference sequence). The V gene end was trimmed by 3 bases and the J gene end by 0 bases; junction bases not matched to a gene: 13. In DNA, the CDR3 is TGCAGTGCTAGGAGGGGTAGCGGGACCGCTACCTCCTACGAGCAGTACTTC. Protein: CSARRGSGTATSYEQYF.